In its sample, the clone carrying this T cell receptor beta chain was seen many times. Its target is not known. The sample originates from a study of T cells in Graves' hyperthyroidism and ophthalmopathy. Study-level findings and limits: Ophthalmopathy prediction by the model preceded onset by a median roughly 6 months.

The CDR3 has 14 residues. V lost 5 bases and J lost 6; bases outside the gene matches: 2. The TCR beta CDR3 regions underwent amplification using RNA transcripts as the source. Initially, a first-round RT-PCR of the TCR CDR3 employed the HTBI primer set. One entry per CDR3 protein results from TCRdb running MiXCR on the multiplex PCR reads. Found here are some 600,000 distinct CDR3 sequences, 11% to 15% of them singletons; the top ten hold more than 5%. Material: blood. The rearrangement uses TRBV12-3 or TRBV12-4 and TRBJ1-4, with 11 bases aligning to TRBD1. The source of this sequence is a woman under 40 with Graves' hyperthyroidism that later progressed to Graves' ophthalmopathy. CDR3 loop: CASSPGQGDEKLFF. The CDR3 DNA is TGTGCCAGCAGTCCGGGACAGGGGGATGAAAAACTGTTTTTT.